These T cell receptor beta chains were read from a single sample in a study of siplizumab effects on memory and regulatory T cells. The table came from immunoSEQ multiplex PCR; TCRdb's copy has only in-frame clones and leaves some out. The sample yields about 110,000 clones, about 91% seen once. The sample consisted of Tregs sorted from blood. Source of these receptors: a human donor in good health. Both conserved end residues are part of each CDR3. A D gene is named only where the DNA matches it firmly. Only part of the rows carry a size: once, few, many, or a class if the clone is expanded.

clone_size: -
cdr3_length: 16
d_call: -
v_call: TRBV2
j_call: TRBJ2-5
cdr3_aa: CASSEGGASGQETQYF
cdr3_nt: TGTGCCAGCAGTGAAGGAGGGGCGTCTGGGCAAGAGACCCAGTACTTC

clone_size: -
cdr3_length: 16
d_call: TRBD2
v_call: TRBV5-1
j_call: TRBJ2-1
cdr3_aa: CASSDGLAGPSGEQFF
cdr3_nt: TGCGCCAGCAGCGACGGACTAGCGGGGCCATCGGGCGAGCAGTTCTTC

clone_size: -
cdr3_length: 15
d_call: -
v_call: TRBV6-6
j_call: TRBJ1-3
cdr3_aa: CASSTVGGVGNTIYF
cdr3_nt: TGTGCCAGCAGTACAGTCGGGGGCGTTGGAAACACCATATATTTT

clone_size: -
cdr3_length: 14
d_call: TRBD1
v_call: TRBV5-1
j_call: TRBJ2-1
cdr3_aa: CASSPGQLYNEQFF
cdr3_nt: TGCGCCAGCAGCCCGGGACAGCTTTACAATGAGCAGTTCTTC

clone_size: -
cdr3_length: 15
d_call: -
v_call: TRBV5-5
j_call: TRBJ2-7
cdr3_aa: CASTPIGPTPYEQYF
cdr3_nt: TGTGCCAGCACTCCTATCGGGCCGACCCCCTACGAGCAGTACTTC

clone_size: -
cdr3_length: 14
d_call: -
v_call: TRBV4-2
j_call: TRBJ1-5
cdr3_aa: CASSFSVPNQPQHF
cdr3_nt: TGTGCCAGCAGCTTTTCGGTCCCCAATCAGCCCCAGCATTTT

clone_size: -
cdr3_length: 13
d_call: -
v_call: TRBV6-5
j_call: TRBJ1-2
cdr3_aa: CASSYKAGYGYTF
cdr3_nt: TGTGCCAGCAGTTACAAGGCAGGGTATGGCTACACCTTC

clone_size: -
cdr3_length: 16
d_call: TRBD2
v_call: TRBV7-6
j_call: TRBJ2-5
cdr3_aa: CASSLASFSGGETQYF
cdr3_nt: TGTGCCAGCAGCTTAGCGTCCTTTAGCGGGGGGGAGACCCAGTACTTC

clone_size: -
cdr3_length: 17
d_call: -
v_call: TRBV14
j_call: TRBJ2-6
cdr3_aa: CASSPFRTFSGANVLTF
cdr3_nt: TGTGCCAGCAGCCCTTTTAGAACATTCTCTGGGGCCAACGTCCTGACTTTC

clone_size: -
cdr3_length: 14
d_call: -
v_call: TRBV5-1
j_call: TRBJ2-5
cdr3_aa: CASSLGDRQETQYF
cdr3_nt: TGCGCCAGCAGCTTGGGGGACCGCCAAGAGACCCAGTACTTC

clone_size: -
cdr3_length: 13
d_call: -
v_call: TRBV6-1
j_call: TRBJ1-3
cdr3_aa: CATKRGAFGHIYF
cdr3_nt: TGTGCCACCAAAAGGGGGGCTTTCGGGCACATATATTTT

clone_size: -
cdr3_length: 11
d_call: -
v_call: TRBV25-1
j_call: TRBJ2-1
cdr3_aa: CASRGTGEQFF
cdr3_nt: TGTGCCAGCAGGGGAACAGGAGAGCAGTTCTTC

clone_size: once
cdr3_length: 15
d_call: -
v_call: TRBV9
j_call: TRBJ1-2
cdr3_aa: CASSVVPPEDYGYTF
cdr3_nt: TGTGCCAGCAGCGTAGTCCCACCGGAGGACTATGGCTACACCTTC

clone_size: -
cdr3_length: 18
d_call: TRBD1
v_call: TRBV27
j_call: TRBJ2-3
cdr3_aa: CASSTLTGGAKGTDTQYF
cdr3_nt: TGTGCCAGCAGTACCTTGACAGGGGGCGCGAAGGGCACAGATACGCAGTATTTT

clone_size: -
cdr3_length: 14
d_call: -
v_call: TRBV19
j_call: TRBJ1-1
cdr3_aa: CASSIAGANTEAFF
cdr3_nt: TGTGCCAGTAGTATAGCGGGGGCAAACACTGAAGCTTTCTTT

clone_size: -
cdr3_length: 14
d_call: -
v_call: TRBV5-1
j_call: TRBJ2-7
cdr3_aa: CASSLEGSSYEQYF
cdr3_nt: TGCGCCAGCAGCTTGGAGGGGAGCTCCTACGAGCAGTACTTC

clone_size: -
cdr3_length: 15
d_call: -
v_call: TRBV5-1
j_call: TRBJ2-2
cdr3_aa: CASTLVPGITGELFF
cdr3_nt: TGCGCCAGCACCCTGGTCCCGGGGATCACCGGGGAGCTGTTTTTT

clone_size: -
cdr3_length: 14
d_call: -
v_call: TRBV7-8
j_call: TRBJ2-1
cdr3_aa: CASSAVASGTIEFF
cdr3_nt: -

clone_size: few
cdr3_length: 16
d_call: TRBD1
v_call: TRBV19
j_call: TRBJ1-6
cdr3_aa: CASSILSGTGDSPLHF
cdr3_nt: TGTGCCAGTAGTATTTTATCCGGGACAGGGGATTCACCCCTCCACTTT

clone_size: -
cdr3_length: 13
d_call: -
v_call: TRBV9
j_call: TRBJ2-3
cdr3_aa: CASSVAGADTQYF
cdr3_nt: TGTGCCAGCAGCGTAGCAGGGGCAGATACGCAGTATTTT

clone_size: once
cdr3_length: 16
d_call: -
v_call: TRBV7-9
j_call: TRBJ2-3
cdr3_aa: CASSIPWTQNTDTQYF
cdr3_nt: TGTGCCAGCAGCATACCCTGGACGCAGAACACAGATACGCAGTATTTT

clone_size: -
cdr3_length: 14
d_call: TRBD2
v_call: TRBV10-3
j_call: TRBJ2-5
cdr3_aa: CAISRLAGQETQYF
cdr3_nt: TGTGCCATCAGTAGACTAGCGGGACAGGAGACCCAGTACTTC

clone_size: -
cdr3_length: 14
d_call: TRBD2
v_call: TRBV30
j_call: TRBJ2-2
cdr3_aa: CAWSASGFTGELFF
cdr3_nt: TGTGCCTGGAGCGCTAGCGGGTTCACCGGGGAGCTGTTTTTT

clone_size: -
cdr3_length: 14
d_call: -
v_call: TRBV5-1
j_call: TRBJ2-1
cdr3_aa: CASSLSWGINGQFF
cdr3_nt: TGCGCCAGCAGCTTGTCTTGGGGAATTAACGGGCAGTTCTTC

clone_size: -
cdr3_length: 16
d_call: TRBD2
v_call: TRBV5-4
j_call: TRBJ2-3
cdr3_aa: CASSLGGGLALNTQYF
cdr3_nt: TGTGCCAGCAGCTTGGGGGGAGGACTAGCATTAAATACGCAGTATTTT

clone_size: -
cdr3_length: 13
d_call: TRBD2
v_call: TRBV29-1
j_call: TRBJ2-1
cdr3_aa: CSKTSGRYNEQFF
cdr3_nt: TGCAGCAAGACTAGCGGTCGATACAATGAGCAGTTCTTC

clone_size: -
cdr3_length: 14
d_call: -
v_call: TRBV11-2
j_call: TRBJ2-7
cdr3_aa: CASSLSVGSHEQYF
cdr3_nt: TGTGCCAGCAGCTTATCTGTGGGATCCCACGAGCAGTACTTC

clone_size: -
cdr3_length: 17
d_call: -
v_call: TRBV30
j_call: TRBJ1-1
cdr3_aa: CAWSVTGRGTVNTEAFF
cdr3_nt: TGTGCCTGGAGTGTCACCGGACGGGGAACGGTCAACACTGAAGCTTTCTTT

clone_size: -
cdr3_length: 15
d_call: TRBD1
v_call: TRBV11-3
j_call: TRBJ2-5
cdr3_aa: CASSTGQGHRETQYF
cdr3_nt: TGTGCCAGCAGCACAGGACAGGGCCATCGGGAGACCCAGTACTTC

clone_size: -
cdr3_length: 11
d_call: -
v_call: TRBV6-1
j_call: TRBJ2-7
cdr3_aa: CASGITGRQYF
cdr3_nt: TGTGCCAGCGGGATAACAGGAAGGCAGTACTTC

clone_size: few
cdr3_length: 14
d_call: TRBD1
v_call: TRBV10-3
j_call: TRBJ1-2
cdr3_aa: CAISADRVFYGYTF
cdr3_nt: TGTGCCATCAGTGCAGACAGGGTATTCTATGGCTACACCTTC

clone_size: -
cdr3_length: 16
d_call: -
v_call: TRBV7-2
j_call: TRBJ2-7
cdr3_aa: CASSFTGTGGSYEQYF
cdr3_nt: TGTGCCAGCAGCTTTACGGGGACTGGAGGGTCCTACGAGCAGTACTTC

clone_size: -
cdr3_length: 13
d_call: -
v_call: TRBV7-2
j_call: TRBJ2-1
cdr3_aa: CASRQPSYNEQFF
cdr3_nt: TGTGCCAGTCGTCAGCCTAGCTACAATGAGCAGTTCTTC

clone_size: -
cdr3_length: 12
d_call: TRBD2
v_call: TRBV5-1
j_call: TRBJ2-7
cdr3_aa: CASSREGYEQYF
cdr3_nt: TGCGCCAGCAGCAGGGAGGGCTACGAGCAGTACTTC

clone_size: -
cdr3_length: 13
d_call: -
v_call: TRBV7-3
j_call: TRBJ2-1
cdr3_aa: CASSSTGDNEQFF
cdr3_nt: TGTGCCAGCAGCTCGACTGGAGACAATGAGCAGTTCTTC

clone_size: -
cdr3_length: 11
d_call: -
v_call: TRBV20-1
j_call: TRBJ2-1
cdr3_aa: CSARHRDLQFF
cdr3_nt: TGCAGTGCTCGACACCGGGACTTGCAGTTCTTC

clone_size: once
cdr3_length: 16
d_call: TRBD1
v_call: TRBV6-6
j_call: TRBJ2-5
cdr3_aa: CASTTKGQGRQETQYF
cdr3_nt: TGTGCCAGCACCACCAAGGGACAGGGGCGTCAGGAGACCCAGTACTTC

clone_size: -
cdr3_length: 15
d_call: -
v_call: TRBV5-1
j_call: TRBJ2-3
cdr3_aa: CASSLARGPEDTQYF
cdr3_nt: TGCGCCAGCAGCTTGGCCCGCGGGCCGGAGGATACGCAGTATTTT

clone_size: -
cdr3_length: 15
d_call: TRBD2
v_call: TRBV5-1
j_call: TRBJ2-1
cdr3_aa: CASSSTRTSGDEQFF
cdr3_nt: TGCGCCAGCAGCTCGACCCGGACTAGCGGCGATGAGCAGTTCTTC

clone_size: -
cdr3_length: 14
d_call: -
v_call: TRBV7-2
j_call: TRBJ2-5
cdr3_aa: CASSFWAVGETQYF
cdr3_nt: TGTGCCAGCAGCTTTTGGGCGGTCGGGGAGACCCAGTACTTC

clone_size: -
cdr3_length: 15
d_call: TRBD2
v_call: TRBV6-6
j_call: TRBJ2-3
cdr3_aa: CASSGLAGLADTQYF
cdr3_nt: TGTGCCAGCAGCGGACTAGCGGGACTGGCAGATACGCAGTATTTT

clone_size: -
cdr3_length: 13
d_call: -
v_call: TRBV11-1
j_call: TRBJ1-2
cdr3_aa: CASRGAGNYGYTF
cdr3_nt: TGTGCCAGCAGGGGGGCCGGGAACTATGGCTACACCTTC

clone_size: -
cdr3_length: 16
d_call: -
v_call: TRBV18
j_call: TRBJ1-2
cdr3_aa: CASSPLSTGGVYGYTF
cdr3_nt: TGTGCCAGCTCACCATTAAGTACGGGGGGCGTCTATGGCTACACCTTC

clone_size: -
cdr3_length: 16
d_call: TRBD1
v_call: TRBV19
j_call: TRBJ2-1
cdr3_aa: CASSRVLGQGNNEQFF
cdr3_nt: TGTGCCAGTAGTAGGGTTCTGGGACAGGGGAACAATGAGCAGTTCTTC

clone_size: -
cdr3_length: 15
d_call: TRBD1
v_call: TRBV5-1
j_call: TRBJ2-7
cdr3_aa: CASSVASGTAYEQYF
cdr3_nt: TGCGCCAGCAGCGTCGCTTCCGGGACAGCTTACGAGCAGTACTTC

clone_size: -
cdr3_length: 14
d_call: -
v_call: TRBV6-5
j_call: TRBJ2-7
cdr3_aa: CASIPPTGSREQYF
cdr3_nt: TGTGCCAGCATCCCTCCTACAGGGTCTCGCGAGCAGTACTTC

clone_size: -
cdr3_length: 13
d_call: -
v_call: TRBV7-6
j_call: TRBJ2-5
cdr3_aa: CASRERPQETQYF
cdr3_nt: TGTGCCAGCCGCGAGAGACCCCAAGAGACCCAGTACTTC

clone_size: -
cdr3_length: 17
d_call: -
v_call: TRBV7-7
j_call: TRBJ1-1
cdr3_aa: CASSTRSTQTTLTEAFF
cdr3_nt: TGTGCCAGCAGCACCCGATCAACCCAAACAACTCTAACTGAAGCTTTCTTT

clone_size: -
cdr3_length: 15
d_call: TRBD1
v_call: TRBV27
j_call: TRBJ1-2
cdr3_aa: CASSFSGQGYYGYTF
cdr3_nt: TGTGCCAGCAGTTTTTCGGGACAGGGGTACTATGGCTACACCTTC

clone_size: few
cdr3_length: 16
d_call: TRBD1
v_call: TRBV4-1
j_call: TRBJ2-5
cdr3_aa: CASTQSGTGGTETQYF
cdr3_nt: TGCGCCAGCACCCAATCCGGGACAGGAGGCACAGAGACCCAGTACTTC

clone_size: -
cdr3_length: 10
d_call: -
v_call: TRBV20-1
j_call: TRBJ2-1
cdr3_aa: CSAVGNEQFF
cdr3_nt: TGCAGTGCCGTTGGAAATGAGCAGTTCTTC

clone_size: -
cdr3_length: 14
d_call: -
v_call: TRBV6-5
j_call: TRBJ1-2
cdr3_aa: CASSTSGHLYGYTF
cdr3_nt: TGTGCCAGCAGTACCTCGGGACACCTCTATGGCTACACCTTC

clone_size: -
cdr3_length: 15
d_call: -
v_call: TRBV6-6
j_call: TRBJ2-7
cdr3_aa: CASRSIPGQSHEQYF
cdr3_nt: TGTGCCAGCAGGAGCATTCCGGGACAAAGCCACGAGCAGTACTTC